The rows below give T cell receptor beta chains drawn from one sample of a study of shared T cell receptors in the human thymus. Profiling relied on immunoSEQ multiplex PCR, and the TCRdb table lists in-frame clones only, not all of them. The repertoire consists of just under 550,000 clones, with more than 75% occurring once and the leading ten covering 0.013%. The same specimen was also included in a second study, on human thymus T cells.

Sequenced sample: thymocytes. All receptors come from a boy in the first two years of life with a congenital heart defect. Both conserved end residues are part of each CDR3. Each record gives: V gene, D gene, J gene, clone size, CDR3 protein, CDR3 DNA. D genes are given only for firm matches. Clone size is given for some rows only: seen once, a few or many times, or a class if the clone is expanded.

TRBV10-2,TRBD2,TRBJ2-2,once,CASSEGSGSPGELFF,TGCGCCAGCAGTGAAGGTAGCGGGAGCCCCGGGGAGCTGTTTTTT
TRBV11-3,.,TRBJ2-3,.,CASSFWLADTDTQYF,TGTGCCAGCAGCTTTTGGCTAGCCGACACAGATACGCAGTATTTT
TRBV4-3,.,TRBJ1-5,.,CASSQEYREYQPQHF,TGCGCCAGCAGCCAAGAATACAGGGAATATCAGCCCCAGCATTTT
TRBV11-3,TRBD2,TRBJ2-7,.,CASSLTSGAVYEQYF,TGTGCCAGCAGCTTAACTAGCGGGGCTGTTTACGAGCAGTACTTC
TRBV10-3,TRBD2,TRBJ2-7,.,CAIRKGLAGDWSYEQYF,TGTGCCATCAGAAAGGGGCTAGCGGGAGATTGGTCCTACGAGCAGTACTTC
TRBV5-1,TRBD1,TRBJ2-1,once,CASSRGQGASRSYNEQFF,TGCGCCAGCAGCAGGGGACAGGGGGCTTCAAGGTCCTACAATGAGCAGTTCTTC
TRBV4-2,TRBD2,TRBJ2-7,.,CASSQEGGLAGGHEQYF,TGTGCCAGCAGCCAAGAAGGGGGGCTAGCGGGAGGTCACGAGCAGTACTTC
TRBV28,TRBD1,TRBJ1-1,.,CASSTTGGKAFF,TGTGCCAGCAGTACGACAGGGGGGAAAGCTTTCTTT
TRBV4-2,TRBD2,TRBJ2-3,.,CASSRRIGREGTDTQYF,TGTGCCAGCAGCCGCCGGATCGGACGGGAGGGGACAGATACGCAGTATTTT
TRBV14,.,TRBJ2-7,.,CASSQDSRGTYEQYF,TGTGCCAGCAGCCAAGATTCCCGGGGGACCTACGAGCAGTACTTC
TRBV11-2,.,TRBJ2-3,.,CASSLVASVPFTDTQYF,TGTGCCAGCAGCTTAGTCGCTAGCGTCCCCTTCACAGATACGCAGTATTTT
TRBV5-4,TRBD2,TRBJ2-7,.,CASSLIASGREAYEQYF,TGTGCCAGCAGCCTAATCGCTAGCGGGAGGGAAGCCTACGAGCAGTACTTC
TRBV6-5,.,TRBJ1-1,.,CASSYRERNTEAFF,TGTGCCAGCAGTTACAGGGAGAGGAACACTGAAGCTTTCTTT
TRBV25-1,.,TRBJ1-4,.,CASSEYTESPNEKLFF,TGTGCCAGCAGTGAATATACAGAGAGTCCTAATGAAAAACTGTTTTTT
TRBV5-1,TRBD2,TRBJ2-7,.,CASSPGSGDYEQYF,TGCGCCAGCAGCCCCGGCAGCGGGGATTACGAGCAGTACTTC
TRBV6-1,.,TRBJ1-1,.,CASRQGKGMNTEAFF,TGTGCCAGCAGGCAGGGAAAGGGTATGAACACTGAAGCTTTCTTT
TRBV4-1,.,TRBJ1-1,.,CASSQETEMNTEAFF,TGCGCCAGCAGCCAAGAGACGGAGATGAACACTGAAGCTTTCTTT
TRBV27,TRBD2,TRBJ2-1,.,CASSLLGTSGRGEQFF,TGTGCCAGCAGCCTACTCGGGACTAGCGGGAGAGGTGAGCAGTTCTTC
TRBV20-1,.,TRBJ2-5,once,CSARLGNQYF,TGCAGTGCTAGACTAGGAAACCAGTACTTC
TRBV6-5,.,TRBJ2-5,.,CASSYSPGPQETQYF,TGTGCCAGCAGTTACTCCCCAGGGCCCCAAGAGACCCAGTACTTC
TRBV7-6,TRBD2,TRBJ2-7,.,CASSPLVAGEKYEQYF,TGTGCCAGCAGCCCCCTTGTAGCGGGAGAGAAGTACGAGCAGTACTTC
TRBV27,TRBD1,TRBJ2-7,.,CASSFRTGEVNPRSYEQYF,TGTGCCAGCAGTTTCCGGACAGGGGAAGTAAACCCGCGCTCCTACGAGCAGTACTTC
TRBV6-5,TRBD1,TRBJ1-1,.,CASRLNRGEEAFF,TGTGCCAGCAGACTGAACAGGGGTGAAGAAGCTTTCTTT
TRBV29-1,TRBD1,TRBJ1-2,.,CSVVGRDRVSYGYTF,TGCAGCGTTGTCGGTAGGGACAGGGTTTCCTATGGCTACACCTTC
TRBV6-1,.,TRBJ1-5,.,CASSAPGSGPQHF,TGTGCCAGCAGTGCCCCGGGTTCGGGGCCCCAGCATTTT
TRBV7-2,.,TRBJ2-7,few,CASSLNGSSSYEQYF,TGTGCCAGCAGCTTAAATGGATCTAGCAGCTACGAGCAGTACTTC
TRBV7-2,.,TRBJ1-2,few,CASSYRVSSYGYTF,TGTGCCAGCAGTTACAGGGTCTCCTCTTATGGCTACACCTTC
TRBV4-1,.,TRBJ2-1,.,CASSQAGGASYNEQFF,TGCGCCAGCAGCCAAGCGGGCGGGGCGTCCTACAATGAGCAGTTCTTC
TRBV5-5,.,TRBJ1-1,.,CASSAGPNTEAFF,TGTGCCAGCAGCGCAGGGCCGAACACTGAAGCTTTCTTT
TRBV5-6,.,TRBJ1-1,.,CASSLVREKVGTEAFF,TGTGCCAGCAGCTTGGTCAGAGAAAAAGTCGGGACTGAAGCTTTCTTT
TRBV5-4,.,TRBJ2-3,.,CASSWVGSGYTDTQYF,TGTGCCAGCAGCTGGGTGGGGAGCGGGTACACAGATACGCAGTATTTT
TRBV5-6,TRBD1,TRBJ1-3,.,CASSQGGDGFSGNTIYF,TGTGCCAGCAGCCAGGGGGGTGACGGATTCTCTGGAAACACCATATATTTT
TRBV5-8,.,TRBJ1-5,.,CASSHRDNSNQPQHF,TGTGCCAGCAGCCACCGGGACAATAGCAATCAGCCCCAGCATTTT
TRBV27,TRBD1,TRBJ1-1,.,CASSLSAGGDSTEAFF,TGTGCCAGCAGTTTGTCGGCAGGGGGCGATAGTACTGAAGCTTTCTTT
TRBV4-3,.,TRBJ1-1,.,CASSQVSGGFGTEAFF,TGCGCCAGCAGCCAAGTGTCTGGAGGGTTTGGCACTGAAGCTTTCTTT
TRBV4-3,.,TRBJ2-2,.,CASSRDLGTGELFF,TGCGCCAGCAGCCGGGACTTGGGCACCGGGGAGCTGTTTTTT
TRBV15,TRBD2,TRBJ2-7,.,CATSRSSPGLAGAPGYEQYF,TGTGCCACCAGCAGATCATCACCGGGACTAGCGGGAGCGCCGGGATACGAGCAGTACTTC
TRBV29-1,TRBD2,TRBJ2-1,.,CSVDRPDGTSETNEQFF,TGCAGCGTTGATCGCCCTGACGGGACTAGTGAGACCAATGAGCAGTTCTTC
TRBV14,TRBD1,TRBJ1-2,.,CASSPQGDGYTF,TGTGCCAGCAGCCCCCAGGGGGATGGCTACACCTTC
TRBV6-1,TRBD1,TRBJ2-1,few,CASSEDPGTGPNEQFF,TGTGCCAGCAGTGAAGACCCCGGGACAGGCCCAAATGAGCAGTTCTTC